This T cell receptor (beta chain) comes out of a study of OX40 agonist ivuxolimab in advanced cancers. Sequencing used immunoSEQ multiplex PCR; TCRdb keeps in-frame clones, though not all of them. The sample has roughly 74,000 clones, 92% seen once. Study results and limitations: Among some nonresponders, normalized T-cell clonal expansion was also low. Both blood CD4+ and CD8+ T cells showed clonal growth by week 6 at 0.1 to 3.0 mg/kg.

This CDR3 comprises 12 residues. Germline-derived CDR1 and CDR2 are SGHNT and YYREEE (reference sequence). V shed 3 bases and J shed 6 bases, with 6 bases lying between them. In regard to this clone: No antigen is known for it.

The source was CD4+ or CD8+ T cells sorted from blood, collected in a trial of the OX40 agonist ivuxolimab. The J gene is TRBJ2-2, the V gene TRBV5-4; weak D call: TRBD1 (6 bases). This TCR was recovered from an adult with an advanced solid tumor such as melanoma, head and neck, liver or kidney cancer. CDR3 bases: TGTGCCAGCAGCTCAGGGGCCGGGGAGCTGTTTTTT. Protein product: CASSSGAGELFF.